The clone carrying this T cell receptor (beta chain) appeared once. The antigen remains unidentified. TCRdb ran MiXCR on the multiplex PCR reads and lists one entry per CDR3 protein. The profile covers about 230,000 distinct CDR3 sequences, with 32% appearing a single time and 1.2% to 1.5% taken by the ten largest. This sample is part of a study of breast tumors, draining lymph nodes, adjacent tissues. The lymph nodes were axillary draining lymph nodes from breast cancer patients. General study findings and limits: Luminal-like breast cancer showed significantly greater tumor-nontumor repertoire similarity than basal-like breast cancer did. Tumors had less TCR diversity than lymph nodes, more than nontumor tissue. Data only fit, rather than demonstrated, lymph node origin of most tumor T cells. Most tumor T cells seemingly derive from lymph node, then expand in tumor.

Sequenced sample: axillary lymph node tissue. The sequence came from a female donor with breast cancer. Some clones in this sample may be carry-over from other donors' samples.

The CDR3 DNA is TGCGCCAGCAGCTTGCAGGGTTTGGGCGAGCAGTTCTTC. It translates to CASSLQGLGEQFF. The chain carries TRBV5-1 and TRBJ2-1; D possibly corresponds to TRBD1 (5 bases). Germline CDR1 reads SGHRS; CDR2 reads YFSETQ. Trimming stripped 1 base from V and 10 bases from J, with 12 bases between. This CDR3 region has 13 residues.